This T cell receptor beta chain was found in a study of shared clonotypes between healthy human individuals. Study-wide findings and caveats: Sorted-subset samples were not fully sequenced, rarefaction indicated.

CD4+ cell separation produced CD45RA+ naive and CD45RA-negative memory subsets. A deep-level run was used for the assay. TCRdb's table, derived via immunoSEQ multiplex PCR, lists solely in-frame clones and lacks some. The top ten hold about 0.059% of the sample, which has over 400,000 clones, about 96% seen once. About this clone itself: Its antigen is not identified.

The V gene's germline CDR1 is SQVTM and CDR2 ANQGSEA. Trimming shortened V by 4 bases and J by 3 bases, and 13 bases separated the two germline ends. The CDR3 loop spans 14 amino acids. The clonotype originates from a woman aged 25 to 39 in good health. The specimen was naive CD4+ T cells sorted from blood. Subset defined: CD45RA+ positively selected. The chain is built from TRBV29-1 and TRBJ1-5, with D possibly being TRBD1 (5 bases). Here the CDR3 DNA reads TGCAGCGTTGTGAGCCAGGGTAACAATCAGCCCCAGCATTTT. Its protein is CSVVSQGNNQPQHF.